The 7 T cell receptor beta chains given below trace back to one sample, sequenced in a study of cytomegalovirus exposure and HLA in healthy donors. This PCR relied on a set of 60 Vbeta primers and 13 Jbeta primers. Generated by immunoSEQ multiplex PCR, the TCRdb table keeps only in-frame clones and is missing some. The sample comprises about 200,000 clones, approximately 80% of which are singletons, and over 1.1% rests with the top ten. Sequencing input: PBMCs. All receptors derive from a girl aged 5-17 years in good health and CMV-seronegative.

The chain uses TRBV18 and TRBJ2-1, with D uncertain. CDR1 and CDR2 from the germline V gene are KGHSH and LQKENI. The CDR3 consists of 11 residues. V was pared by 4 bases and J by 7 bases, with 5 bases between. The CDR3: CASSRQNEQFF. CDR3 sequence (DNA): TGTGCCAGCTCACGGCAGAATGAGCAGTTCTTC.

V usage is TRBV9 and J usage is TRBJ2-5, with unresolved D. TRBJ2-7 explains the end of the DNA better; the J call may be wrong. CDR3 size: 13 residues. CDR1 and CDR2 (germline): SGDLS, YYNGEE. The CDR3 coding sequence is TGTGCCAGCAGAGGGCCGAACGACTACGAGCAGTACTTC. Its translation is CASRGPNDYEQYF.

This rearrangement joins TRBV28 to TRBJ1-6; D ambiguous. CDR3 length: 13 amino acids. V was clipped by 6 bases and J by 9 bases, with 12 bases between them. Per germline, CDR1 MDHEN and CDR2 SYDVKM. The CDR3 DNA follows: TGTGCCAGCAGGGAGTTAAGTGGTTCACCCCTCCACTTT. Protein sequence: CASRELSGSPLHF.

This chain joins TRBV7-9 and TRBJ1-4, with D perhaps matching TRBD1 (5 bases). This CDR3 has 13 residues. From germline, CDR1 is SEHNR and CDR2 FQNEAQ (reference sequence). Trimming took 3 bases from V and 8 from J, leaving 10 bases between them. CDR3 nucleotides: TGTGCCAGCAGCTTCTCGGGGGGAGAAAAACTGTTTTTT. Protein product: CASSFSGGEKLFF.

This chain uses TRBV11-2 with TRBJ1-2; the match to TRBD1 covers 7 bases. The junction had 5 bases not matched to a gene; V was cut back by 6 bases and J by 7 bases. From germline, CDR1 is SGHAT and CDR2 FQNNGV. The CDR3 runs to 12 residues. The CDR3 is CASRTGIGGYTF. DNA of the CDR3: TGTGCCAGCAGGACAGGGATTGGTGGCTACACCTTC.

The chain recombines TRBV7-3 with TRBJ2-3; D gene uncertain. The CDR3 has 13 amino acids. The V end lost 2 bases, the J end lost 6 bases, and 9 bases lay between the germline ends. Germline V lookup: CDR1 SGHTA, CDR2 FQGTGA. The CDR3 bases are TGTGCCAGCAGCTTACAGGTTTTGGATACGCAGTATTTT. This translates into CASSLQVLDTQYF.

This clone was recorded only once. The chain recombines TRBV30 with TRBJ1-2, with D unclear. The germline V and J ends were trimmed by 4 bases and 4 bases, with 13 bases remaining between them. There are 13 residues in the CDR3. Per germline, CDR1 GTSNPN and CDR2 SVGIG (reference sequence). The CDR3 region has the DNA TGTGCCTGGACCCCAAACAATGGCTATGGCTACACCTTC. This translates into CAWTPNNGYGYTF.